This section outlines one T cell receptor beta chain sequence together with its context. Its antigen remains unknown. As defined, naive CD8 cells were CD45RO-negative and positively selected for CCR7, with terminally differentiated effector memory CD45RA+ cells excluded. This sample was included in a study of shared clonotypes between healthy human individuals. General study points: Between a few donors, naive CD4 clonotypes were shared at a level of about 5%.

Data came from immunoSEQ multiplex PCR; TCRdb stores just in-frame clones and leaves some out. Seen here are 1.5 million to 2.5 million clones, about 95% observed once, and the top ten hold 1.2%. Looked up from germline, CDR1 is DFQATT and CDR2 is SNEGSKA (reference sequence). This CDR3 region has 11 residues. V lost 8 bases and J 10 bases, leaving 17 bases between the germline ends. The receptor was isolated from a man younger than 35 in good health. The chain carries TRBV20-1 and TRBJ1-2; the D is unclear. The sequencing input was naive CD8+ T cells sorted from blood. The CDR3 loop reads CSLRELADYTF. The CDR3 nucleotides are TGCAGTCTACGTGAGTTGGCGGACTACACCTTC.